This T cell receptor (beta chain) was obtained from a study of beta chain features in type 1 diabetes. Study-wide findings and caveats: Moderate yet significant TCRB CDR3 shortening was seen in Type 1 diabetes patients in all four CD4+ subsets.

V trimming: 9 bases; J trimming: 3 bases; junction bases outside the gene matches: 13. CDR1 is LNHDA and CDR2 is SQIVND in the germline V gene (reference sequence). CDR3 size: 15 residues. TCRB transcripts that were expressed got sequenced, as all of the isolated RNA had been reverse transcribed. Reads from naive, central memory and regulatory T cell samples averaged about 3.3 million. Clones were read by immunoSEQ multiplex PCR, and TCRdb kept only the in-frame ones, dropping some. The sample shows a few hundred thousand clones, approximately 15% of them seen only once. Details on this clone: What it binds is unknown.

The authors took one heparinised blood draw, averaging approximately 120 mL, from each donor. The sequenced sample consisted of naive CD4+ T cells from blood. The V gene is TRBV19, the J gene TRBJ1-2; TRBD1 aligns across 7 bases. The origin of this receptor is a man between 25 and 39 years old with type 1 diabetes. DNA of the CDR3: TGTGCCAGCTGGACAGGAACACCTACCTACTATGGCTACACCTTC. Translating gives CASWTGTPTYYGYTF.